This T cell receptor (beta chain) emerged from a study of T cells in localized non-small cell lung cancer. Assay: immunoSEQ multiplex PCR; the TCRdb copy retains only in-frame clones and omits some. The table records fewer than 100,000 clones, 80% of them present only once. Concerning this clone itself: Its specificity is not known.

Germline CDR1 is MDHEN and CDR2 is SYDVKM. V dropped 6 bases and J dropped 0; count of bases not matched to a gene: 7. The CDR3 runs 16 residues. Points from the study as a whole: There was higher T cell clonality in uninvolved adjacent lung than in tumor, and it was highest there.

Sequenced here: peripheral blood, sampled before any cancer treatment. The TCR was taken from a female donor aged 60 or older with stage I lung adenocarcinoma. This chain uses TRBV28 with TRBJ2-1; 8 bases map to TRBD1. The CDR3 bases are TGTGCCAGCAGCCCCATCACAGGGGGCTCCTACAATGAGCAGTTCTTC. Translation gives CASSPITGGSYNEQFF.